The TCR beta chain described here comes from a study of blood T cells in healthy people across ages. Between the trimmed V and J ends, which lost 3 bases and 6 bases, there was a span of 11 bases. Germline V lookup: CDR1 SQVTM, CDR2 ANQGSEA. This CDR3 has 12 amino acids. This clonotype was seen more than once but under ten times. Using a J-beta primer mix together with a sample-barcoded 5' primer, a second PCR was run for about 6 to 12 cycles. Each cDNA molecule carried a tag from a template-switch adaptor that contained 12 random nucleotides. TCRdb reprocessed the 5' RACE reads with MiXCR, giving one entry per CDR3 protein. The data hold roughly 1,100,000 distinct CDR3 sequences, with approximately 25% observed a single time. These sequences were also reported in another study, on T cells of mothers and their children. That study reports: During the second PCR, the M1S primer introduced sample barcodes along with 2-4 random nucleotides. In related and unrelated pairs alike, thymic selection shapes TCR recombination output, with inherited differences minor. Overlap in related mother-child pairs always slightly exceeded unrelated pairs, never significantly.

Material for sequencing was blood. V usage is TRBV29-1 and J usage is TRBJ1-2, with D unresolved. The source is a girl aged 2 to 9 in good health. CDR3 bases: TGCAGCGTTGAGGCCCTTCCCAATGGCTACACCTTC. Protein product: CSVEALPNGYTF. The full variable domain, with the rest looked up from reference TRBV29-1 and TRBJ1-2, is SAVISQKPSRDICQRGTSLTIQCQVDSQVTMMFWYRQQPGQSLTLIATANQGSEATYESGFVIDKFPISRPNLTFSTLTVSNMSPEDSSIYLCSVEALPNGYTFGSGTRLTVV.